This T cell receptor beta chain comes out of a study of response to subunit inactivated influenza vaccine. This clonotype was recorded a few times. In germline, CDR1 is SGHRS, CDR2 YFSETQ. V dropped 7 bases and J dropped 2; count of bases not matched to a gene: 21. The CDR3 sequence is 18 residues long. TCRdb re-called the RT-PCR reads through MiXCR, storing one row per CDR3 protein. The table has 400,000 to 550,000 distinct CDR3 sequences, over 25% seen once. The source of this sequence is a man aged 50 to 60 who received an inactivated influenza vaccine. The chain recombines TRBV5-1 with TRBJ2-7; 7 bases agree with TRBD1. The sequencing used CD4+ T cells sorted from PBMCs, collected 5 to 6 days after vaccination. The DNA for the CDR3 is TGCGCCAGCTCTGATTGGTCGGGACAGCGCCATTATGCCTACGAGCAGTACTTC. Translating gives CASSDWSGQRHYAYEQYF.